These T cell receptor beta chains were read from a single sample in a study of graft-versus-host responses after intestinal transplantation. Clones were sequenced by immunoSEQ multiplex PCR, and TCRdb holds only the in-frame ones, with some missing. The data hold about 120,000 clones, with 90% observed a single time. Antigens for these TCRs are unknown. The specimen was unstimulated CD4+ T cells sorted from spleen or lymph node cells, collected before intestinal transplant. The receptors were sampled from a human donor who received an intestinal transplant. CDR3s leave out the opening cysteine and the closing phenylalanine or tryptophan. Clone sizes are given selectively: once, few, many, or a class where the clone is expanded.

V	J	size	CDR3
TRBV18	TRBJ2-1	NA	ATTKSRPGGTNNEQF
TRBV19	TRBJ2-1	NA	ASTDSGRIYNEQF
TRBV28	TRBJ1-5	NA	ATTLRTGAGNQPQH
TRBV6-5	TRBJ1-6	NA	ASSYGQGEGSPLH
TRBV29-1	TRBJ2-3	NA	SARRTSTDTQY
TRBV10-2	TRBJ2-7	NA	ASRASGESYEQY
TRBV14	TRBJ1-2	NA	ASSQNRVTNYGYT
TRBV7-2	TRBJ1-1	NA	ASSLDAGHTEAF
TRBV6-6	TRBJ2-5	once	ASSYRTSGEIGTQY
TRBV18	TRBJ1-1	NA	ASSPDRGLTEAF
TRBV5-3	TRBJ2-7	NA	ARSLGQGCGEQY
TRBV27	TRBJ2-1	NA	ASSWRGPEVGQF
TRBV6-5	TRBJ2-1	NA	ASSFGGASYNEQF
TRBV14	TRBJ2-7	NA	ASSHGVRRGRAAYEQY
TRBV9	TRBJ1-6	NA	ASSVAGRENSPLH
TRBV7-2	TRBJ1-1	once	ASSLAGDRANTEAF
TRBV6-1	TRBJ2-7	once	ASSTGQAIEQY
TRBV5-6	TRBJ1-3	NA	ASSLARVWAGNTIY
TRBV7-9	TRBJ1-6	NA	ASSLQGSYNSPLH
TRBV7-2	TRBJ1-2	NA	ASSLGTGYYGYT